Each of the 21 T cell receptor beta chains below was sequenced from the same sample in a study of T cells in localized non-small cell lung cancer. Assay: immunoSEQ multiplex PCR; the TCRdb copy retains only in-frame clones and omits some. The data hold fewer than 30,000 clones, with roughly 90% observed a single time. The specimen was PBMCs, collected before any cancer treatment. The receptors were sampled from a man between 40 and 69 years old with stage II lung adenocarcinoma.

This chain connects TRBV19 to TRBJ2-7; the D gene is possibly TRBD1 (7 bases). From germline, CDR1 is LNHDA and CDR2 SQIVND (reference sequence). The CDR3 loop spans 15 amino acids. The germline V and J ends were trimmed by 6 bases and 2 bases, with 17 bases remaining between them. CDR3 residues: CASRQGGGKTYEQYF. The CDR3 DNA sequence: TGTGCCAGTAGACAAGGGGGCGGGAAGACCTACGAGCAGTACTTC.

The chain combines TRBV6-5 with TRBJ1-2; D remains unclear. Deletions cut 0 bases from V and 5 bases from J, with 7 bases between. The CDR3 extends over 13 amino acids. The germline gives CDR1 MNHEY, CDR2 SVGAGI. The CDR3 DNA follows: TGTGCCAGCAGTTACTCGGGAAGTTATGGCTACACCTTC. Translating it yields CASSYSGSYGYTF.

This clone is classed as medium-sized. The chain uses TRBV7-9 and TRBJ2-7; D remains unclear. Between the trimmed V and J ends, which lost 1 base and 0 bases, there was a span of 7 bases. This CDR3 has 14 amino acids. CDR1 and CDR2 from the germline V gene are SEHNR and FQNEAQ (reference sequence). The DNA for the CDR3 is TGTGCCAGCAGCTTAGAGGGAAGCTCCTACGAGCAGTACTTC. It specifies CASSLEGSSYEQYF.

The chain recombines TRBV5-4 with TRBJ1-6; D not resolved. The germline CDR1 and CDR2 sequences are SGHNT and YYREEE (reference sequence). The CDR3 loop spans 15 amino acids. Deletions cut 0 bases from V and 7 bases from J, with 11 bases between. The CDR3 DNA is TGTGCCAGCAGCTTGGGCCCGGCGGCGAATTCACCCCTCCACTTT. Protein: CASSLGPAANSPLHF.

The chain recombines TRBV13 with TRBJ2-1, with 9 nucleotides matching TRBD2. J lost 7 bases, V lost 5 bases, and 9 bases had no gene match. Germline lookup yields CDR1 PRHDT and CDR2 FYEKMQ (reference sequence). The CDR3 is 15 amino acids. This CDR3 is CASSRSSGGGNEQFF. CDR3 DNA sequence: TGTGCCAGCAGCCGGAGTAGCGGGGGAGGAAATGAGCAGTTCTTC.

The chain employs TRBV9 and TRBJ2-7; perhaps TRBD1 as D (6 bases). The CDR3 has 15 residues. Germline CDR1 reads SGDLS; CDR2 reads YYNGEE. V lost 3 bases to trimming and J lost 0 bases, with 13 bases between them. CDR3 DNA sequence: TGTGCCAGCAGCGCATCGGGGACAAGCTCCTACGAGCAGTACTTC. It translates to CASSASGTSSYEQYF.

In the case of this clone: The same CDR3 also results from other DNA sequences found in this sample. This CDR3 is CASSLRQFESYEQYF. For the CDR3, the DNA is TGTGCCAGCAGTTTACGGCAGTTCGAGTCCTACGAGCAGTACTTC. The chain recombines TRBV28 with TRBJ2-7; unclear D gene. Germline lookup yields CDR1 MDHEN and CDR2 SYDVKM. The V and J ends lost 2 bases and 1 base respectively, with 12 bases between them. There are 15 residues in the CDR3.

The chain joins TRBV4-2 to TRBJ1-1; D is possibly TRBD1 (5 bases). This CDR3 spans 12 amino acids. V was cut by 1 base and J by 7 bases, with 7 bases left in between. Germline V gene sequence: CDR1 LGHNA, CDR2 YNFKEQ. The CDR3: CASSQGGGEAFF. The CDR3 nucleotides read TGTGCCAGCAGCCAAGGTGGGGGTGAAGCTTTCTTT.

The J gene is TRBJ2-5, the V gene TRBV5-8, with a weak D call TRBD1 (5 bases). The DNA end is a closer match to TRBJ2-7, so the J assignment may be wrong. The CDR3 is 13 amino acids. The V gene's germline CDR1 is SGHTS and CDR2 YDEGEE. In nucleotides, the CDR3 is TGTGCCAGCAGCTTATGGGGCACGGACGAGCAGTACTTC. It encodes CASSLWGTDEQYF.

V usage is TRBV4-1 and J usage is TRBJ1-1; D might be TRBD1 (6 bases). V shed 4 bases and J shed 0 bases, with 15 bases lying between them. The CDR3 spans 16 residues. CDR1 and CDR2 from the germline V gene are MGHRA and YSYEKL. CDR3 nucleotides: TGCGCCAGCAGCCCTGGACAGACTCTAATGAACACTGAAGCTTTCTTT. Protein sequence: CASSPGQTLMNTEAFF.

V and J are TRBV28 and TRBJ2-2; the D gene is possibly TRBD2 (5 bases). V lost 11 bases and J lost 1, with 17 bases in between. The CDR3 covers 15 residues. In germline, CDR1 is MDHEN, CDR2 SYDVKM. CDR3: CAAERSTKNTGELFF. The CDR3 bases are TGTGCCGCGGAGCGGTCCACCAAGAACACCGGGGAGCTGTTTTTT. The entire variable domain, with the rest obtained from reference TRBV28 and TRBJ2-2, is as follows: DVKVTQSSRYLVKRTGEKVFLECVQDMDHENMFWYRQDPGLGLRLIYFSYDVKMKEKGDIPEGYSVSREKKERFSLILESASTNQTSMYLCAAERSTKNTGELFFGEGSRLTVL.

CDR3: CASSLIGTGGLSYTF. CDR3 bases: TGTGCCAGCAGCTTGATCGGGACCGGGGGGCTGAGCTACACCTTC. The rearrangement joins TRBV7-9 to TRBJ1-2; a possible D gene is TRBD1 (6 bases). V was pared by 3 bases and J by 9 bases, with 20 bases between. Germline V gives CDR1 SEHNR, CDR2 FQNEAQ (reference sequence). There are 15 residues in the CDR3. Variable domain in full (rest from reference TRBV7-9 and TRBJ1-2): DTGVSQNPRHKITKRGQNVTFRCDPISEHNRLYWYRQTLGQGPEFLTYFQNEAQLEKSRLLSDRFSAERPKGSFSTLEIQRTEQGDSAMYLCASSLIGTGGLSYTFGSGTRLTVV.

The chain is built from TRBV7-2 and TRBJ2-7; D ambiguous. The V and J ends lost 5 bases and 2 bases respectively, with 4 bases between them. Germline lookup yields CDR1 SGHTA and CDR2 FQGNSA. CDR3 length: 11 residues. CDR3 sequence reads: CASSPAYEQYF. CDR3 bases: TGTGCCAGCAGCCCGGCCTACGAGCAGTACTTC.

CDR3 DNA: TGCGCCAGCAGCCAAGTACATGGTGGCTACACCTTC. Its protein is CASSQVHGGYTF. The rearrangement links TRBV4-3 to TRBJ1-2; D remains unclear. Germline V CDR1 and CDR2: LGHNA, YSLEER. This CDR3 region has 12 residues. The V and J ends lost 1 base and 7 bases respectively, with 7 bases between them.

This clone was seen a single time. The CDR3 DNA reads as TGCGCCAGCAGCGGGGGGGCCGAGGGTCAGCCCCAGCATTTT. This encodes CASSGGAEGQPQHF. The chain combines TRBV5-1 with TRBJ1-5; a possible D gene is TRBD1 (6 bases). Germline CDR1 and CDR2: SGHRS and YFSETQ. The CDR3 sequence is 14 residues long. V lost 4 bases, J lost 6 bases, and 14 bases lay in between.

This clone was counted only a few times. The gene calls are TRBV30 and TRBJ2-1, with a tentative D call TRBD2 (6 bases). The CDR3 totals 13 residues. Trimming stripped 3 bases from V and 8 bases from J, with 14 bases between. Germline V gene data show CDR1 as GTSNPN and CDR2 as SVGIG (reference sequence). The CDR3 DNA sequence: TGTGCCTGGAGACAAACTAGCATCCATGAGCAGTTCTTC. This codes for CAWRQTSIHEQFF.

The chain uses TRBV19 and TRBJ1-2; D remains unclear. V dropped 9 bases and J dropped 4 bases, with 12 bases sitting between them. The CDR3 length is 12 residues. Germline CDR1 and CDR2: LNHDA and SQIVND (reference sequence). CDR3 nucleotide sequence: TGTGCCAGCTCCTCCCCCGGCTATGGCTACACCTTC. Encoded protein: CASSSPGYGYTF.

J is TRBJ1-2 and V is TRBV4-3; D not resolved. Trimming cost V 1 base and J 4 bases, with 10 bases left between them. The germline V gene has CDR1 LGHNA and CDR2 YSLEER. The CDR3 covers 14 residues. The CDR3 loop is CASSQARSGYGYTF. DNA for the CDR3: TGCGCCAGCAGCCAAGCGCGTTCCGGCTATGGCTACACCTTC.

The chain links TRBV7-2 to TRBJ1-1, with TRBD1 as a possible D gene (6 bases). The CDR3 spans 12 residues. Germline CDR1 is SGHTA and CDR2 is FQGNSA. V lost 5 bases to trimming and J lost 5 bases, with 9 bases between them. The CDR3 here is CASSPQGTEAFF. CDR3 nucleotide sequence: TGTGCCAGCAGCCCACAGGGAACTGAAGCTTTCTTT.

V is TRBV30 and J is TRBJ1-5; D uncertain. The V gene's germline CDR1 is GTSNPN and CDR2 SVGIG (reference sequence). Between the trimmed V and J ends, which lost 6 bases and 2 bases, there was a span of 8 bases. CDR3 length: 12 amino acids. CDR3: CACSGGNQPQHF. The CDR3 DNA is TGTGCCTGTTCAGGAGGCAATCAGCCCCAGCATTTT.

The rearrangement joins TRBV10-3 to TRBJ1-2, with D unclear. CDR3 length equals 13 residues. The ends were cut back, 2 bases at V and 4 bases at J, with 8 bases in the middle. Per germline, CDR1 ENHRY and CDR2 SYGVKD. The CDR3 DNA follows: TGTGCCATCAGTGAGGACTTCGTCTATGGCTACACCTTC. As protein: CAISEDFVYGYTF.